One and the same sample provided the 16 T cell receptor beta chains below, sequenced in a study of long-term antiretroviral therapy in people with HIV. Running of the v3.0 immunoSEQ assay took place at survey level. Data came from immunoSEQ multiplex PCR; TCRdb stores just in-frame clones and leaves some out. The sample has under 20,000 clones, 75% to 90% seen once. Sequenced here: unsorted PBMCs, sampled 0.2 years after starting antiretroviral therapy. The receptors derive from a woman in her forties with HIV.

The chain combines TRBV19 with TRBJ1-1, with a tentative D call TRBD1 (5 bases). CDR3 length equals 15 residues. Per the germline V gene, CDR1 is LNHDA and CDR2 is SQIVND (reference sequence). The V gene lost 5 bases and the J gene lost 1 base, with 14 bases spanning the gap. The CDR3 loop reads CASSPYRTGNTEAFF. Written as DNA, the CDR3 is TGTGCCAGTAGTCCATACAGGACGGGGAACACTGAAGCTTTCTTT. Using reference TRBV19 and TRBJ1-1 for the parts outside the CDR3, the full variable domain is DGGITQSPKYLFRKEGQNVTLSCEQNLNHDAMYWYRQDPGQGLRLIYYSQIVNDFQKGDIAEGYSVSREKKESFPLTVTSAQKNPTAFYLCASSPYRTGNTEAFFGQGTRLTVV.

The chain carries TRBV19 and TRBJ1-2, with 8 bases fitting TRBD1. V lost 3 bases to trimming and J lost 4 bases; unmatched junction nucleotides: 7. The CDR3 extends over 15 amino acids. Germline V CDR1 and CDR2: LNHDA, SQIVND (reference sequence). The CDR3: CASSIPRQGSYGYTF. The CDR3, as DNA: TGTGCCAGTAGTATCCCCCGACAGGGGAGCTATGGCTACACCTTC. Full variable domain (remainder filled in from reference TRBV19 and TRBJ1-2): DGGITQSPKYLFRKEGQNVTLSCEQNLNHDAMYWYRQDPGQGLRLIYYSQIVNDFQKGDIAEGYSVSREKKESFPLTVTSAQKNPTAFYLCASSIPRQGSYGYTFGSGTRLTVV.

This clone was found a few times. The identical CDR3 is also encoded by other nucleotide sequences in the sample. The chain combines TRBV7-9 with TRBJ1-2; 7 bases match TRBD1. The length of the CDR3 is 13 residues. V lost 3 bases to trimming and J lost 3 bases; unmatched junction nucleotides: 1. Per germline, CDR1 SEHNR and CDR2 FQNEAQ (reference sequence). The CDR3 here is CASSFGQDYGYTF. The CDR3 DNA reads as TGTGCCAGCAGCTTTGGACAGGACTATGGCTACACCTTC.

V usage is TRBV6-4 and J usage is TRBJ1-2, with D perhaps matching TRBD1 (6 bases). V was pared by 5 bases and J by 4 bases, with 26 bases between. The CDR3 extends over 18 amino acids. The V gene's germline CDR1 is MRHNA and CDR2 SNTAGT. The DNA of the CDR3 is TGTGCCAGCAGTCCGTCCGACAGGACGCTAAACCGACCCTATGGCTACACCTTC. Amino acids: CASSPSDRTLNRPYGYTF.

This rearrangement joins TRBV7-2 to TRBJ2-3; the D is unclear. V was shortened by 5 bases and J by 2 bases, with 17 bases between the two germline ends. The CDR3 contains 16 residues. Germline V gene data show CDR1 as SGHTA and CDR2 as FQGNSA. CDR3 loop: CASSATGRPYTDTQYF. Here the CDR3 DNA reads TGTGCCAGCAGCGCCACCGGACGACCCTACACAGATACGCAGTATTTT.

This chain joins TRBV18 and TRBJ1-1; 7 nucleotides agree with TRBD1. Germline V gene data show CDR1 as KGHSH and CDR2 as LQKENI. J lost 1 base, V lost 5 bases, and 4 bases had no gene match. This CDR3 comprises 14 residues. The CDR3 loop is CASSTQGGNTEAFF. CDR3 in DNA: TGTGCCAGCTCAACCCAGGGGGGGAACACTGAAGCTTTCTTT.

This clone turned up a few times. This CDR3 is CASLGGPPNYGYTF. Written as DNA, the CDR3 is TGTGCCAGTTTGGGGGGCCCCCCTAACTATGGCTACACCTTC. The chain links TRBV19 to TRBJ1-2, with a possible D match to TRBD1 (6 bases). The germline CDR1 and CDR2 sequences are LNHDA and SQIVND (reference sequence). V gave up 8 bases and J gave up 0 bases, with 13 bases separating them. CDR3 size: 14 residues.

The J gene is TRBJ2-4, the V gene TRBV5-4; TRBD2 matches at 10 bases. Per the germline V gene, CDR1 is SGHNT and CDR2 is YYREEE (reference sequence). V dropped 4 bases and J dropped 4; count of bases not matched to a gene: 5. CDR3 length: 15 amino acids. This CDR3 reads CASSTYSGRKNIQYF. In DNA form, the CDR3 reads TGTGCCAGCAGCACCTATAGCGGGAGGAAAAACATTCAGTACTTC.

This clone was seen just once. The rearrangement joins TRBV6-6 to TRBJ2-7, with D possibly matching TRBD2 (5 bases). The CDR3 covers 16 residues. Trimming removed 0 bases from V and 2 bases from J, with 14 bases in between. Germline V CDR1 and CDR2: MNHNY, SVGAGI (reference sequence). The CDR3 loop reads CASSYSRAGRAYEQYF. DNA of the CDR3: TGTGCCAGCAGTTACTCGCGGGCGGGTCGGGCCTACGAGCAGTACTTC.

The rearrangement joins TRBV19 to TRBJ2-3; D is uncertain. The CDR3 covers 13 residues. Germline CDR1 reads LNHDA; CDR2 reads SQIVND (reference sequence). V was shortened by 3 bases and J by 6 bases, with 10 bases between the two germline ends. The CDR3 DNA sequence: TGTGCCAGTAGTATTGGGTCTGCTGATACGCAGTATTTT. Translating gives CASSIGSADTQYF.

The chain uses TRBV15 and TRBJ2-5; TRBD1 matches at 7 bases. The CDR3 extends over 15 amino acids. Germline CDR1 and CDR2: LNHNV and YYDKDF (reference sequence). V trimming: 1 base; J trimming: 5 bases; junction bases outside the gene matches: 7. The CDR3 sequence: CATSRAKQGWETQYF. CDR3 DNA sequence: TGTGCCACCAGCAGAGCTAAACAGGGGTGGGAGACCCAGTACTTC. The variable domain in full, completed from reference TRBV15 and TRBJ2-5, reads DAMVIQNPRYQVTQFGKPVTLSCSQTLNHNVMYWYQQKSSQAPKLLFHYYDKDFNNEADTPDNFQSRRPNTSFCFLDIRSPGLGDTAMYLCATSRAKQGWETQYFGPGTRLLVL.

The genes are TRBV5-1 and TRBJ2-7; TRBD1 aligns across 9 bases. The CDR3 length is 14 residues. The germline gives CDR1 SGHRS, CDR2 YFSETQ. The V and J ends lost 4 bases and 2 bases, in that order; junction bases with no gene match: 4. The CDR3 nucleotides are TGCGCCAGCAGCCATGGACAGGGGCCCTACGAGCAGTACTTC. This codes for CASSHGQGPYEQYF.

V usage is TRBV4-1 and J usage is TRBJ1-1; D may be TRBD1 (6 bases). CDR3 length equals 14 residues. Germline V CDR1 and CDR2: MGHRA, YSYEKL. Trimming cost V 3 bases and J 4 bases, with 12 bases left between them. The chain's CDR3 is CASSQGTGITEAFF. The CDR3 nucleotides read TGCGCCAGCAGCCAGGGAACAGGGATCACTGAAGCTTTCTTT.

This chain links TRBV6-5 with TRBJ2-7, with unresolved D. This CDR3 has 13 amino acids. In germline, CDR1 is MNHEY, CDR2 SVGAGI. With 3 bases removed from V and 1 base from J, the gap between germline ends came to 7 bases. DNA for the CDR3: TGTGCCAGCAGTTATTCAGAATCCTACGAGCAGTACTTC. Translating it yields CASSYSESYEQYF.

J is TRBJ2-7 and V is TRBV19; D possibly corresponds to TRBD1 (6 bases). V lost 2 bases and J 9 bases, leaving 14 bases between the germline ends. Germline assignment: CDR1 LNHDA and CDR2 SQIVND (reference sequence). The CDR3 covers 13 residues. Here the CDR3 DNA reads TGTGCCAGTAGTATAACCCACAGGGAAGGGCAGTACTTC. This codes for CASSITHREGQYF.

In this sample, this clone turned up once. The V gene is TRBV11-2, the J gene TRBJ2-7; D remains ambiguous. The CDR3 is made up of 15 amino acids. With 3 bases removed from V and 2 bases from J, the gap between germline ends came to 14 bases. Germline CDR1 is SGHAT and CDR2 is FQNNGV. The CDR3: CASSFQQDGAYEQYF. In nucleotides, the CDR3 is TGTGCCAGCAGCTTCCAACAAGACGGCGCCTACGAGCAGTACTTC.